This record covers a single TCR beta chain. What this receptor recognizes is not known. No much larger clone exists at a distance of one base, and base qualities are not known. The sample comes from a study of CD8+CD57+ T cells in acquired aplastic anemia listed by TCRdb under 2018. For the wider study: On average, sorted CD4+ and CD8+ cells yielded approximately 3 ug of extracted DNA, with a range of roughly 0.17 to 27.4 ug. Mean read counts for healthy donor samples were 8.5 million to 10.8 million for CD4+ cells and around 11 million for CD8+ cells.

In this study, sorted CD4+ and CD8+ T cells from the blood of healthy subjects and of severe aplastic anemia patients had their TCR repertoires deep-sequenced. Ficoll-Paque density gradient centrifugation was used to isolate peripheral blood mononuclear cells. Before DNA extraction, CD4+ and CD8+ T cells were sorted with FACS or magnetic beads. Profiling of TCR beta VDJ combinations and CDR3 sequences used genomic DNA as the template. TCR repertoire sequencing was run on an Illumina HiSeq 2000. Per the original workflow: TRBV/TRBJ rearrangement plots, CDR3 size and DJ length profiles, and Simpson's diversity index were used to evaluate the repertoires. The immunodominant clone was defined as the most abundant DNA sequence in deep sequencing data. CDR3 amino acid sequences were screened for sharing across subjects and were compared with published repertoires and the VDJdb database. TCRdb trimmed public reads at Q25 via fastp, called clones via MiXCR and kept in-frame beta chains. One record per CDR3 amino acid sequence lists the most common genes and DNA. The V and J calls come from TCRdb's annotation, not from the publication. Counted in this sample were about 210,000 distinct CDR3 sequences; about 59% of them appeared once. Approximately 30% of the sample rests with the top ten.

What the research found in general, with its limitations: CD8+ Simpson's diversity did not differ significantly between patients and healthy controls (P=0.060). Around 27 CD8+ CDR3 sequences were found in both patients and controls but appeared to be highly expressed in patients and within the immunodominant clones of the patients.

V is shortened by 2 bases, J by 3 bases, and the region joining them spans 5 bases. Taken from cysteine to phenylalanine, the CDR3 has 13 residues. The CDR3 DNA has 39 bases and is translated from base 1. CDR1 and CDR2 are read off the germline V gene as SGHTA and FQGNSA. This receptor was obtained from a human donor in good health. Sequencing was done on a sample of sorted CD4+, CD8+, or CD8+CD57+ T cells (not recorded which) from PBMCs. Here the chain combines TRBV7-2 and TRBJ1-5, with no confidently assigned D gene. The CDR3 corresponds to CASSLNFNQPQHF. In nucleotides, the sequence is TGTGCCAGCAGCTTAAATTTCAATCAGCCCCAGCATTTT. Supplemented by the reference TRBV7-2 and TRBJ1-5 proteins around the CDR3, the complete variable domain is GAGVSQSPSNKVTEKGKDVELRCDPISGHTALYWYRQSLGQGLEFLIYFQGNSAPDKSGLPSDRFSAERTGGSVSTLTIQRTQQEDSAVYLCASSLNFNQPQHFGDGTRLSIL.